This T cell receptor beta chain was recorded in a study of radiation and T cells in renal cell carcinoma. Time point: blood 2 weeks post-SBRT. Treatment denoted: 15 Gy SBRT to primary tumor, nephrectomy 4 weeks later. Blood was sampled at baseline, 2 weeks and 4 weeks after SBRT. Measured with immunoSEQ multiplex PCR; TCRdb has only the in-frame clones, and not every one. The profile shows about 58,000 clones, around 81% of them singletons. This clonotype was sampled from a man aged 55 to 70 with renal cell carcinoma. The sequences come from blood, collected from a patient whose treatment included radiotherapy and nephrectomy.

CDR3 sequence: CASSQNPSTDTQYF. CDR3 in DNA: TGCGCCAGCAGCCAGAACCCTAGCACAGATACGCAGTATTTT. This chain connects TRBV5-1 to TRBJ2-3; D is uncertain. V lost 4 bases and J lost 0, with 9 bases in between. There are 14 residues in the CDR3. CDR1 and CDR2 from the germline V gene are SGHRS and YFSETQ.